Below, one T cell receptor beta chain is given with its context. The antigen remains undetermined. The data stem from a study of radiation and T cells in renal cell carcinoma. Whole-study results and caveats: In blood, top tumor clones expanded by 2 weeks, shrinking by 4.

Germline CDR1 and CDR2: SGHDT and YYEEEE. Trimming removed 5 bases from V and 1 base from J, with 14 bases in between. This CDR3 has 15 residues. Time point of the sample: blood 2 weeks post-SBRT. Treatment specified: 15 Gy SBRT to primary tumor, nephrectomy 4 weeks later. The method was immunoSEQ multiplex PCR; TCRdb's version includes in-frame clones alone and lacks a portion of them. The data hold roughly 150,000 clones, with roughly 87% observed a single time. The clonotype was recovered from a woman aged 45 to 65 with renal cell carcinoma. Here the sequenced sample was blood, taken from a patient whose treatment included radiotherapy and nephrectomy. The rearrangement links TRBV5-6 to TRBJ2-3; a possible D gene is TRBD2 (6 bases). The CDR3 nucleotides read TGTGCCAGCAGAGGGCGGGGTCTTCGCACAGATACGCAGTATTTT. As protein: CASRGRGLRTDTQYF.